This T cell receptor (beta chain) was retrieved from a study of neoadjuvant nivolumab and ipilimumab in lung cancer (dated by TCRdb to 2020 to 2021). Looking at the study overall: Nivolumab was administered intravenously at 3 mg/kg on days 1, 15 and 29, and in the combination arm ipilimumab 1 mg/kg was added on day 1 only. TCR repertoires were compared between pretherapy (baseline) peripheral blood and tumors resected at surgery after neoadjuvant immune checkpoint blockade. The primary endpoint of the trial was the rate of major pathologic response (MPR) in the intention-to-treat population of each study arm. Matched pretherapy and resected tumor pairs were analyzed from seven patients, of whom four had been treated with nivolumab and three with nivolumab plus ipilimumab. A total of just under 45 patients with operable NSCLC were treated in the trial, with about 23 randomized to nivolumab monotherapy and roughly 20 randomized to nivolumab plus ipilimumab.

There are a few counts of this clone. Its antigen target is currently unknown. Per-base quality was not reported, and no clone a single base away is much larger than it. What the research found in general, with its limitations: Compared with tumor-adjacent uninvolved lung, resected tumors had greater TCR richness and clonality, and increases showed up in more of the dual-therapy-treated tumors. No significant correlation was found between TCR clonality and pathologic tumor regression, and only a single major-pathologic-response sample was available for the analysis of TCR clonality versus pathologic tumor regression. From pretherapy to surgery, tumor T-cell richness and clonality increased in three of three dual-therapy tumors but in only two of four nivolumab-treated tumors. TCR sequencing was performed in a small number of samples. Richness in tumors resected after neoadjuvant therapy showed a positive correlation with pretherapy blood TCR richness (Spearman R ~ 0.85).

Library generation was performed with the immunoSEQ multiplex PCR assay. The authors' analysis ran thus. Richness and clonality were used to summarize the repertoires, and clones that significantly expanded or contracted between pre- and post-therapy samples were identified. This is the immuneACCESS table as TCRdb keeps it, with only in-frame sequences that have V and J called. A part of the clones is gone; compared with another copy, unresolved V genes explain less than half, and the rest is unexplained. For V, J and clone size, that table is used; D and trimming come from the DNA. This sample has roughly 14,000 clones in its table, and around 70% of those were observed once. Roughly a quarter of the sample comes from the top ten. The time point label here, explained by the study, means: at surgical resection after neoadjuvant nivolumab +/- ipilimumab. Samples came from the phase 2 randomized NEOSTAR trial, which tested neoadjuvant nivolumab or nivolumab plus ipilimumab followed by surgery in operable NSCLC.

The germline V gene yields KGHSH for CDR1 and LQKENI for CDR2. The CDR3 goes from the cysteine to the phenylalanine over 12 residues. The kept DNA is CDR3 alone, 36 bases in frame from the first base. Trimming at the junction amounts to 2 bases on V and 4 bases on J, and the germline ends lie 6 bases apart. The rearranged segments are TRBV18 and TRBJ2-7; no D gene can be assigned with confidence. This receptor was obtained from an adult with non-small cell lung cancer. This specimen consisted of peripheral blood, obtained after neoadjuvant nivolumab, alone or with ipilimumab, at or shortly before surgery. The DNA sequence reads TGTGCCAGCTCACCATCAGAGTACGAGCAGTACTTC. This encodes CASSPSEYEQYF.